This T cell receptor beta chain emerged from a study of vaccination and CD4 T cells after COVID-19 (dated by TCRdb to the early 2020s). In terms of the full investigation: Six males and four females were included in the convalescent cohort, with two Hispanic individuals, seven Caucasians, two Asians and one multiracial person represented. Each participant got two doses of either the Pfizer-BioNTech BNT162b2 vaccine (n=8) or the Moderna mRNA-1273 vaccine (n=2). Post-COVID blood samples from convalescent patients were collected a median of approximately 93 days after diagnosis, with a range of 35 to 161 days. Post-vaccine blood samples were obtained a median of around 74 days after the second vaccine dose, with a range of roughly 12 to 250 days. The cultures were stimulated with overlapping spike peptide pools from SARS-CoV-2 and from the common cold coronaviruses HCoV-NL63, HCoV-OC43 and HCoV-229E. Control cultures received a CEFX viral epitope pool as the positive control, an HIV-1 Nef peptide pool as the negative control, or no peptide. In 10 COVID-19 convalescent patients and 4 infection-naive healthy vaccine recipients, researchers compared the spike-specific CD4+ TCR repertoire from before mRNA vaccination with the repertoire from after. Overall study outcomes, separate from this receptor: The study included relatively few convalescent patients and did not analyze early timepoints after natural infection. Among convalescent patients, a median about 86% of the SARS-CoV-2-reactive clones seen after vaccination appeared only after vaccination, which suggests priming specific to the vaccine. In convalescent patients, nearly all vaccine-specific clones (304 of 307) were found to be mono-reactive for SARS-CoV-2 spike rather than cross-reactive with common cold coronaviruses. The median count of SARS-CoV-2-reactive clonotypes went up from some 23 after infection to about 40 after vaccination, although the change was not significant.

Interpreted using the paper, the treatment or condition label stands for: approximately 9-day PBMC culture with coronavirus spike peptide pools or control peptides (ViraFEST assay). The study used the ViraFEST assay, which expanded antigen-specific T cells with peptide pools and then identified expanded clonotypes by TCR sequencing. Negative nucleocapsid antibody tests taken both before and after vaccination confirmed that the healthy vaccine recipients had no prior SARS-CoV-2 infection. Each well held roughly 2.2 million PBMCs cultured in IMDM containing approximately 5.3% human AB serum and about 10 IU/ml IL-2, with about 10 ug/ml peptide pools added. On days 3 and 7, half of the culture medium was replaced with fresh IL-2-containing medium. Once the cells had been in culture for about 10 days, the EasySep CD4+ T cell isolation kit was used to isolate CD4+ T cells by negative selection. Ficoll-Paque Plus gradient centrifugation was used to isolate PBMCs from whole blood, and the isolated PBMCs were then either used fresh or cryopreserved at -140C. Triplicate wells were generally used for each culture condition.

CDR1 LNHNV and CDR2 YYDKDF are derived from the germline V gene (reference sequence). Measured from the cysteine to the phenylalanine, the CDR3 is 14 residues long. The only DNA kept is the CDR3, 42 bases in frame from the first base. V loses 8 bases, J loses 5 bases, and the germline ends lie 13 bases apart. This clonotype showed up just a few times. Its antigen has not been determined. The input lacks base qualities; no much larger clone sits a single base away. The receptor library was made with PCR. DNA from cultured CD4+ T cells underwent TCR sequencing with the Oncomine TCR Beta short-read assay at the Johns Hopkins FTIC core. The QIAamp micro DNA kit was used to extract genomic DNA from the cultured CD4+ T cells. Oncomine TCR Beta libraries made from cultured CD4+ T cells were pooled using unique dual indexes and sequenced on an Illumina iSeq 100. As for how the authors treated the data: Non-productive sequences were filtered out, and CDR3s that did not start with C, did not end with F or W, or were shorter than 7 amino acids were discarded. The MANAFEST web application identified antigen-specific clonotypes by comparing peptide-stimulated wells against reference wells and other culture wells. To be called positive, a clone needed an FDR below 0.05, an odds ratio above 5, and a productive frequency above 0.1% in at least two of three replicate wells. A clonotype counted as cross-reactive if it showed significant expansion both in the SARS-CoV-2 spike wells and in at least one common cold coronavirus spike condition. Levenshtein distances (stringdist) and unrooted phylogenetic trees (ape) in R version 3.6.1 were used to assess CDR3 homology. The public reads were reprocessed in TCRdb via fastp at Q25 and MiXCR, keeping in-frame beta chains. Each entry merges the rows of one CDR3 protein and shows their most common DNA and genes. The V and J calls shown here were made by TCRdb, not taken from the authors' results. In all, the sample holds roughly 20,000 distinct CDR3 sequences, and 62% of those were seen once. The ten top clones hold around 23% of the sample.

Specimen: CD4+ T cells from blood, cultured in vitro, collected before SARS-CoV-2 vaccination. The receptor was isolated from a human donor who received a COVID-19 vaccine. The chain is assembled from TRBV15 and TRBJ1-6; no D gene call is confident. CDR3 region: CATARSIDNSPLHF. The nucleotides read TGTGCCACCGCTCGGTCCATAGATAATTCACCCCTCCACTTT.